This TCR beta chain was captured by sequencing in a study of regulatory T cells in long-lasting Graves disease. V lost 2 bases, J lost 9 bases, and 19 bases lay in between. The CDR3 is 14 amino acids. CDR1 and CDR2 (germline): DFQATT, SNEGSKA (reference sequence). Arm-PCR with iRepertoire HTBI primers amplified the CDR3 regions for these TCR beta libraries. In the original processing: Samples jointly harbored roughly 60 TRBV and 14 TRBJ segments. TCRdb re-called the multiplex PCR reads through MiXCR, storing one row per CDR3 protein. The V and J calls follow TCRdb's processing rather than the paper's. The sample includes around 400,000 distinct CDR3 sequences, around a sixth of them seen just once. Time point meaning: newly diagnosed GD, antithyroid drugs for less than 3 months. Extracted PBMC RNA gave rise to the TCR library. Study conclusions and caveats: Newly diagnosed patients shared 950 to 1,000 public clonotypes; persistent patients shared around 2,500. Small numbers of samples may have cut accuracy. Study was limited to peripheral blood, excluding thyroid tissue.

Only a few counts were recorded for this clonotype. Its matching antigen is unknown. The V and J genes are TRBV20-1 and TRBJ1-2; perhaps TRBD1 as D (5 bases). This TCR derives from a female donor with Graves disease. Sequences were derived from peripheral blood mononuclear cells (PBMCs), sampled at new diagnosis, from a patient treated with antithyroid drugs. The CDR3 reads CSARSEGVRVSYTF. The CDR3 DNA reads as TGCAGTGCTAGATCTGAAGGGGTCCGGGTGAGCTACACCTTC.